This entry lists 27 T cell receptor beta chains sequenced from one sample in a study of blood T cell repertoires in COVID-19. The protocol was immunoSEQ multiplex PCR, while the TCRdb copy is restricted to in-frame clones and leaves out a portion. The sample lists hundreds of thousands of clones, about 87% seen once, with just over 2.5% in the top ten. The sequenced sample consisted of PBMCs or T cells enriched from blood (not recorded which). Source of these receptors: a young woman with acute COVID-19.

The rearrangement uses TRBV9 and TRBJ1-2; 7 nucleotides agree with TRBD1. The CDR3 contains 14 residues. The V segment lost 3 bases and the J segment 4 bases; nucleotides outside the gene matches: 6. Germline assignment: CDR1 SGDLS and CDR2 YYNGEE. This CDR3 is CASSATGFSYGYTF. CDR3 DNA: TGTGCCAGCAGCGCGACAGGGTTTAGCTATGGCTACACCTTC.

V gene TRBV19 combines with J gene TRBJ2-1; D is ambiguous. Looked up from germline, CDR1 is LNHDA and CDR2 is SQIVND (reference sequence). V was clipped by 6 bases and J by 4 bases, with 4 bases between them. This CDR3 region has 11 residues. The CDR3 DNA reads TGTGCCAGTAGATTATACAATGAGCAGTTCTTC. This translates into CASRLYNEQFF.

V is TRBV7-9 and J is TRBJ1-1; D is undetermined. Trimming stripped 4 bases from V and 1 base from J, with 7 bases between. Germline V gene sequence: CDR1 SEHNR, CDR2 FQNEAQ (reference sequence). CDR3 length: 13 amino acids. The CDR3 spells CASSSSGNTEAFF. DNA for the CDR3: TGTGCCAGCAGCTCCTCAGGGAACACTGAAGCTTTCTTT.

In regard to this clone: This specimen includes other DNA sequences encoding the same CDR3. The chain carries TRBV7-2 and TRBJ1-1; possibly TRBD1 for D (6 bases). This CDR3 is 13 amino acids long. The ends were cut back, 4 bases at V and 2 bases at J, with 8 bases in the middle. Germline V CDR1 and CDR2: SGHTA, FQGNSA. The CDR3 DNA reads as TGTGCCAGCAGCTCGACAGGTAACACTGAAGCTTTCTTT. Its protein is CASSSTGNTEAFF.

This clone has only a few counts. The J gene is TRBJ1-1, the V gene TRBV10-3, with D perhaps TRBD1 (6 bases). The germline CDR1 and CDR2 sequences are ENHRY and SYGVKD. The V end was cut by 4 bases, the J end by 3 bases, with 18 bases between. The CDR3 runs 16 residues. CDR3 DNA: TGTGCCATCAGTGCCCGCCAAAGGGGGGGGTACACTGAAGCTTTCTTT. Protein sequence: CAISARQRGGYTEAFF.

This clone was found once. CDR3 sequence reads: CASSLDWSPNTEAFF. The CDR3 region has the DNA TGTGCCAGCAGCTTGGACTGGTCCCCGAACACTGAAGCTTTCTTT. J is TRBJ1-1 and V is TRBV5-6, with unresolved D. V gave up 0 bases and J gave up 1 base, with 10 bases separating them. Germline CDR1 and CDR2: SGHDT and YYEEEE. CDR3 length: 15 amino acids.

The gene calls are TRBV3-1 (or the pseudogene TRBV3-2) and TRBJ2-5, with TRBD2 matching 8 bases. From germline, CDR1 is LGHDT and CDR2 YNNKEL (reference sequence). The trim removed 1 base at V and 3 bases at J, leaving 1 base unmatched. The CDR3 is 14 residues long. CDR3 in amino acids: CASSQALAEETQYF. DNA for the CDR3: TGTGCCAGCAGCCAAGCACTAGCGGAAGAGACCCAGTACTTC.

This chain connects TRBV6-6 to TRBJ2-3, with a weak D call TRBD2 (5 bases). The V end was cut by 5 bases, the J end by 0 bases, with 18 bases between. The CDR3 runs 17 residues. CDR1 and CDR2 (germline): MNHNY, SVGAGI (reference sequence). The CDR3 nucleotides read TGTGCCAGCAGTCCCTTGGCAGGAGGCTATAGCACAGATACGCAGTATTTT. It is translated as CASSPLAGGYSTDTQYF.

The rearrangement joins TRBV3-1 (or the pseudogene TRBV3-2) to TRBJ1-1, with D uncertain. Trimming removed 4 bases at V and 2 bases at J, with 8 bases between. The CDR3 consists of 13 residues. Per germline, CDR1 LGHDT and CDR2 YNNKEL (reference sequence). For the CDR3, the DNA is TGTGCCAGCAGCCCCCAGACAAACACTGAAGCTTTCTTT. Translated: CASSPQTNTEAFF.

The chain employs TRBV19 and TRBJ2-3; D unresolved. The CDR3 totals 13 residues. Trimming took 5 bases from V and 5 from J, leaving 11 bases between them. Per germline, CDR1 LNHDA and CDR2 SQIVND (reference sequence). The CDR3 reads CASSPRREDTQYF. As DNA, the CDR3 is TGTGCCAGTAGTCCCCGTAGAGAAGATACGCAGTATTTT.

The chain employs TRBV3-1 (or the pseudogene TRBV3-2) and TRBJ2-5; 8 bases align to TRBD2. J was trimmed by 5 bases and V by 4 bases; bases with no gene match: 3. The V gene's germline CDR1 is LGHDT and CDR2 YNNKEL (reference sequence). The CDR3 has 13 amino acids. CDR3 sequence: CASSRGGGETQYF. In DNA, the CDR3 is TGTGCCAGCAGCCGCGGCGGGGGGGAGACCCAGTACTTC.

This chain connects TRBV7-9 to TRBJ2-1, with 8 bases that match TRBD2. The CDR3 is made up of 14 amino acids. J was trimmed by 12 bases and V by 1 base; bases with no gene match: 8. CDR1 and CDR2 (germline): SEHNR, FQNEAQ (reference sequence). The CDR3 DNA follows: TGTGCCAGCAGCTTAGGTCGGCGGGGGGCAGGGCAGTTCTTC. Translated: CASSLGRRGAGQFF.

The chain links TRBV5-1 to TRBJ2-2; D perhaps matches TRBD2 (5 bases). Trimming removed 7 bases at V and 3 bases at J, with 13 bases between. Per the germline V gene, CDR1 is SGHRS and CDR2 is YFSETQ. This CDR3 spans 14 amino acids. CDR3 DNA: TGCGCCAGCTCAAGGAGGACGGACACCGGGGAGCTGTTTTTT. Its translation is CASSRRTDTGELFF.

The chain employs TRBV19 and TRBJ1-1, with D tentatively TRBD1 (5 bases). The germline V gene encodes CDR1 LNHDA and CDR2 SQIVND (reference sequence). The CDR3 contains 14 residues. The germline V and J ends were trimmed by 3 bases and 2 bases, with 10 bases remaining between them. The CDR3 spells CASSISGINTEAFF. CDR3 bases: TGTGCCAGTAGTATCTCAGGGATCAACACTGAAGCTTTCTTT.

The chain combines TRBV10-3 with TRBJ1-1; TRBD1 might be the D (5 bases). Trimming removed 8 bases from V and 0 bases from J, with 16 bases in between. Germline assignment: CDR1 ENHRY and CDR2 SYGVKD. The CDR3 is 15 residues long. The CDR3 region has the DNA TGTGCCATCGGCAAAGCAGGGCGCATGAACACTGAAGCTTTCTTT. Amino acid sequence: CAIGKAGRMNTEAFF.

The rearrangement joins TRBV3-1 (or the pseudogene TRBV3-2) to TRBJ1-2; 7 bases map to TRBD1. Germline loops: CDR1 LGHDT, CDR2 YNNKEL (reference sequence). V shed 3 bases, J shed 0 bases, and the junction held 7 bases outside the gene matches. The CDR3 extends over 16 amino acids. The CDR3 spells CASSQNLGTANYGYTF. The CDR3 DNA sequence: TGTGCCAGCAGCCAGAACTTAGGGACAGCTAACTATGGCTACACCTTC.

This clone was counted a few times. The chain combines TRBV29-1 with TRBJ1-2; 8 nucleotides line up with TRBD1. With 3 bases clipped from V and 6 bases from J, the junction kept 9 bases outside the gene matches. The germline gives CDR1 SQVTM, CDR2 ANQGSEA. The CDR3 spans 14 residues. The CDR3, as DNA: TGCAGCGTTGATCCCGGGACAGGCATCGATGGCTACACCTTC. It codes for CSVDPGTGIDGYTF.

The V gene is TRBV4-2, the J gene TRBJ1-6; TRBD1 agrees at 10 bases. V lost 3 bases, J lost 7 bases, and 6 bases stayed unmatched. The CDR3 loop spans 16 amino acids. Germline V gene sequence: CDR1 LGHNA, CDR2 YNFKEQ. CDR3 DNA sequence: TGTGCCAGCAGCCAGGCTATGGGACAGGGGAATTCACCCCTCCACTTT. Amino acids: CASSQAMGQGNSPLHF.

The CDR3 DNA is TGTGCCAGCAGTGAACTAGCGGGGGTACAAGAGACCCAGTACTTC. Its protein product is CASSELAGVQETQYF. V usage is TRBV6-1 and J usage is TRBJ2-5, with 10 nucleotides matching TRBD2. Germline V lookup: CDR1 MNHNS, CDR2 SASEGT. The CDR3 has 15 residues. Trimming removed 2 bases from V and 2 bases from J; junction bases left unmatched: 2.

V is TRBV30 and J is TRBJ1-1, with D perhaps TRBD1 (6 bases). Germline CDR1 and CDR2: GTSNPN and SVGIG (reference sequence). V was cut by 1 base and J by 0 bases, with 12 bases left in between. The CDR3 is 15 residues long. CDR3 region: CAWSALQGLNTEAFF. The CDR3 DNA reads TGTGCCTGGAGTGCTCTACAGGGCCTGAACACTGAAGCTTTCTTT.

V and J are TRBV7-2 and TRBJ2-7, with 8 nucleotides matching TRBD2. The V gene's germline CDR1 is SGHTA and CDR2 FQGNSA. The CDR3 extends over 14 amino acids. Trimming took 5 bases from V and 4 from J; bases not matched to a gene: 7. CDR3 sequence reads: CASSPPGGRYEQYF. The CDR3 DNA is TGTGCCAGCAGCCCCCCCGGCGGGAGGTACGAGCAGTACTTC.

The chain carries TRBV6-5 and TRBJ2-7; D not resolved. The V end lost 3 bases, the J end lost 3 bases, and 12 bases lay between the germline ends. Germline V CDR1 and CDR2: MNHEY, SVGAGI. The CDR3 spans 14 residues. The DNA of the CDR3 is TGTGCCAGCAGTTATCAGGCCGGCCTCTACGAGCAGTACTTC. Encoded protein: CASSYQAGLYEQYF.

This chain connects TRBV5-4 to TRBJ2-1, with 9 bases lining up with TRBD2. J was trimmed by 9 bases and V by 3 bases; bases with no gene match: 13. Germline lookup yields CDR1 SGHNT and CDR2 YYREEE (reference sequence). This CDR3 contains 16 residues. The CDR3 spells CASSSLLAGSYREQFF. The CDR3 DNA reads as TGTGCCAGCAGCTCTCTTCTAGCGGGGTCGTATCGTGAGCAGTTCTTC.

The J gene is TRBJ2-7, the V gene TRBV11-2, with a possible D match to TRBD1 (7 bases). Germline CDR1 reads SGHAT; CDR2 reads FQNNGV. Trimming left V 5 bases short and J 3 bases short, with 14 bases between. This CDR3 is built from 14 residues. The DNA of the CDR3 is TGTGCCAGCAGCCCGCGGGACAGATACTACGAGCAGTACTTC. This sequence encodes CASSPRDRYYEQYF. The full variable domain, rest sourced from reference TRBV11-2 and TRBJ2-7, is EAGVAQSPRYKIIEKRQSVAFWCNPISGHATLYWYQQILGQGPKLLIQFQNNGVVDDSQLPKDRFSAERLKGVDSTLKIQPAKLEDSAVYLCASSPRDRYYEQYFGPGTRLTVT.

The genes are TRBV10-3 and TRBJ1-2; D gene unclear. This CDR3 region has 16 residues. Germline V gene lookup returns CDR1 ENHRY and CDR2 SYGVKD. Trimming took 11 bases from V and 5 from J, leaving 27 bases between them. This CDR3 is CASRNPGEGRLYGYTF. CDR3 bases: TGTGCCTCCCGTAACCCTGGGGAGGGCCGCTTATATGGCTACACCTTC.

The chain recombines TRBV5-6 with TRBJ1-3, with unresolved D. Germline assignment: CDR1 SGHDT and CDR2 YYEEEE. The ends were cut back, 4 bases at V and 1 base at J, with 12 bases in the middle. The CDR3 is made up of 15 amino acids. DNA for the CDR3: TGTGCCAGCAGCCCGGGGATCCTTTCTGGAAACACCATATATTTT. It encodes CASSPGILSGNTIYF. Supplemented by reference TRBV5-6 and TRBJ1-3, the full variable domain reads DAGVTQSPTHLIKTRGQQVTLRCSPKSGHDTVSWYQQALGQGPQFIFQYYEEEERQRGNFPDRFSGHQFPNYSSELNVNALLLGDSALYLCASSPGILSGNTIYFGEGSWLTVV.

The chain joins TRBV4-1 to TRBJ2-7, with 8 bases matching TRBD1. The CDR3 consists of 17 residues. With V trimmed by 3 bases and J by 2 bases, 12 bases remained unmatched. Germline V lookup: CDR1 MGHRA, CDR2 YSYEKL. The chain's CDR3 is CASSHGQGGFIAYEQYF. Here the CDR3 DNA reads TGCGCCAGCAGCCACGGACAGGGTGGATTTATCGCCTACGAGCAGTACTTC.